The following is a T cell receptor (beta chain) sequence with its context. The data originate from a study of T cells in Graves' hyperthyroidism and ophthalmopathy. The TCR beta CDR3 regions underwent amplification using RNA transcripts as the source. TCR CDR3 regions were first amplified by RT-PCR with HTBI primers. TCRdb ran MiXCR on the multiplex PCR reads and lists one entry per CDR3 protein. The repertoire consists of 300,000 to 400,000 distinct CDR3 sequences, with around a fifth occurring once and the leading ten covering over 45%. CDR1 LGHDT and CDR2 YNNKEL come from the germline V gene (reference sequence). Trimming took 4 bases from V and 6 from J; bases not matched to a gene: 8. The CDR3 consists of 14 residues.

This sequence originates from a woman aged 45-59 years with Graves' hyperthyroidism. The sample taken for sequencing was blood. The V call is TRBV3-1, the J call TRBJ2-7; 8 bases agree with TRBD2. The CDR3 region is CASSPPVTSGEQYF. The CDR3 DNA reads TGTGCCAGCAGCCCACCTGTCACTAGCGGCGAGCAGTACTTC.